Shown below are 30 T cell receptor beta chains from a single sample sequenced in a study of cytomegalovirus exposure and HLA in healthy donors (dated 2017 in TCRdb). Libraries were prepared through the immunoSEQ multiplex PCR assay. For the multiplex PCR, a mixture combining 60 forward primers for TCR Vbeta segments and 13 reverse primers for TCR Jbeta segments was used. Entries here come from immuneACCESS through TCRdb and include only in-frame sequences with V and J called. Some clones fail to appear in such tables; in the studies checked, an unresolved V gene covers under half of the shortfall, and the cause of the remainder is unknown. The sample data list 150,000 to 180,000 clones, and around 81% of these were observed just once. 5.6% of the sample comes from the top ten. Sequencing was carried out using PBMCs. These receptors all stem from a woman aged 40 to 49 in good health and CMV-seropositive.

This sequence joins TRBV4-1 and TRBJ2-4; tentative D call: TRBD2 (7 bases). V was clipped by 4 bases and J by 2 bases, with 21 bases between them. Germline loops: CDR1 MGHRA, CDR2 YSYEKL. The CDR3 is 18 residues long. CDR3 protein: CASSLDLGGQATKNIQYF. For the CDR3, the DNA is TGCGCCAGCAGCCTAGACCTCGGGGGGCAGGCGACCAAAAACATTCAGTACTTC.

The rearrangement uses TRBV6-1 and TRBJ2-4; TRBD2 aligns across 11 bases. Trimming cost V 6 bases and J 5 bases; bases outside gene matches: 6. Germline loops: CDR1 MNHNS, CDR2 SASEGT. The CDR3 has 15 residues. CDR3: CASRPRLAGQNIQYF. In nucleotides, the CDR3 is TGTGCCAGCAGACCTAGACTAGCGGGACAAAACATTCAGTACTTC.

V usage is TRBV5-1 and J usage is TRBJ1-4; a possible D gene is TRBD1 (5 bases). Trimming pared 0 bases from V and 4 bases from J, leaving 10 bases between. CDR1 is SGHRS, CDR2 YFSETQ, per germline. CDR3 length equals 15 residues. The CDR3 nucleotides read TGCGCCAGCAGCTTGGGGCGGGGGATTAATGAAAAACTGTTTTTT. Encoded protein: CASSLGRGINEKLFF.

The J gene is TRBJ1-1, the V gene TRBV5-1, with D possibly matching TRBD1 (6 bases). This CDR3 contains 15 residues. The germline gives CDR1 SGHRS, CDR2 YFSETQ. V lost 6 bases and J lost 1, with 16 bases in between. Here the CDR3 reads CASTKAQGKNTEAFF. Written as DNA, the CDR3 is TGCGCCAGCACCAAAGCCCAGGGGAAGAACACTGAAGCTTTCTTT.

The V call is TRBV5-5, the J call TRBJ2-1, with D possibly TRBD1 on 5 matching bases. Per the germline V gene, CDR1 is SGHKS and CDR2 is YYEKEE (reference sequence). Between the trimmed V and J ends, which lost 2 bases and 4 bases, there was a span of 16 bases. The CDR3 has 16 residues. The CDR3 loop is CASSFDSSSNYNEQFF. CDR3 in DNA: TGTGCCAGCAGCTTCGACAGCAGCTCCAATTACAATGAGCAGTTCTTC.

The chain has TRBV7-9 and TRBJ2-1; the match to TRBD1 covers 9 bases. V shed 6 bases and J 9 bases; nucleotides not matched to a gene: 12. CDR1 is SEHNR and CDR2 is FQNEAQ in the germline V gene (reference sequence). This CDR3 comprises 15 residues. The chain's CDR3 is CASSWDRAGYGEQFF. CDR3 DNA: TGTGCCAGCAGTTGGGACAGGGCGGGCTATGGTGAGCAGTTCTTC.

Here the CDR3 reads CASSATGNYGYTF. CDR3 sequence (DNA): TGTGCCAGCAGCGCGACAGGGAACTATGGCTACACCTTC. The chain uses TRBV5-8 and TRBJ1-2; 7 bases align to TRBD1. Per germline, CDR1 SGHTS and CDR2 YDEGEE. V gave up 4 bases and J gave up 2 bases; unmatched junction bases: 2. The CDR3 spans 13 residues.

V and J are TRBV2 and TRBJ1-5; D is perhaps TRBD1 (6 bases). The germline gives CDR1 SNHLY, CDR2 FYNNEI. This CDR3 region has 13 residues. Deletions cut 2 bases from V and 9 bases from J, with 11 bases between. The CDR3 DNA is TGTGCCAGCAGTGAAACAGGGCAGGGGCCCCAGCATTTT. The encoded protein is CASSETGQGPQHF.

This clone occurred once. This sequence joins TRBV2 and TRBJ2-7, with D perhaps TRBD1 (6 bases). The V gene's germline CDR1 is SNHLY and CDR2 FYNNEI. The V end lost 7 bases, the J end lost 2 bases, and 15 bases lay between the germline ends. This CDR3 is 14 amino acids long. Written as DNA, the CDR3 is TGTGCCAGCAACCTACAGGGCCTTACCTACGAGCAGTACTTC. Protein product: CASNLQGLTYEQYF.

This CDR3 is CAWSAPGQGKAFF. CDR3 bases: TGTGCCTGGAGCGCCCCGGGACAGGGGAAGGCTTTCTTT. V gene TRBV30 combines with J gene TRBJ1-1; 10 bases agree with TRBD1. Germline-derived CDR1 and CDR2 are GTSNPN and SVGIG (reference sequence). CDR3 length equals 13 residues. Trimming at V came to 3 bases and at J to 11 bases, leaving 9 bases not matched to a gene. The entire variable domain, with the rest obtained from reference TRBV30 and TRBJ1-1, is as follows: SQTIHQWPATLVQPVGSPLSLECTVEGTSNPNLYWYRQAAGRGLQLLFYSVGIGQISSEVPQNLSASRPQDRQFILSSKKLLLSDSGFYLCAWSAPGQGKAFFGQGTRLTVV.

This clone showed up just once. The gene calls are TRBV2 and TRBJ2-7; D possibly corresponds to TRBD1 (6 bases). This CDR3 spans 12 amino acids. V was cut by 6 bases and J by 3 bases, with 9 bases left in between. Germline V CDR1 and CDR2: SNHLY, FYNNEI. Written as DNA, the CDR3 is TGTGCCAGCAGCCGGGACAACTACGAGCAGTACTTC. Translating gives CASSRDNYEQYF.

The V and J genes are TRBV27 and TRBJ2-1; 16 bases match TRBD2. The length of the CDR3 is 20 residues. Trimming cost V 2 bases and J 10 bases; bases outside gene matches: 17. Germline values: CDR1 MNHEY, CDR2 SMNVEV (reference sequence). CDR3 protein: CASSLTPPGLAGGRSREQFF. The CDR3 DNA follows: TGTGCCAGCAGTTTAACTCCTCCGGGACTAGCGGGAGGGCGCTCAAGGGAGCAGTTCTTC.

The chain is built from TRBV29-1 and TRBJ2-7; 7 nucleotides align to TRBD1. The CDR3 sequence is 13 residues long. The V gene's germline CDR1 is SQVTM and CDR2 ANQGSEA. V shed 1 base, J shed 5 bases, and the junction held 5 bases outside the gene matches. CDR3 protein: CSVEGRGFDEQYF. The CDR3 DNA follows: TGCAGCGTTGAAGGCAGGGGGTTTGACGAGCAGTACTTC.

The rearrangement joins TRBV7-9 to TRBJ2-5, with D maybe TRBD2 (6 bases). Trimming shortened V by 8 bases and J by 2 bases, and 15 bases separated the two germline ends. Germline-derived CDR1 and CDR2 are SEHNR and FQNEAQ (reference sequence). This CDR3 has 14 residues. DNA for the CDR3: TGTGCCAGCTCTAGCGTTGAGATTCAAGAGACCCAGTACTTC. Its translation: CASSSVEIQETQYF.

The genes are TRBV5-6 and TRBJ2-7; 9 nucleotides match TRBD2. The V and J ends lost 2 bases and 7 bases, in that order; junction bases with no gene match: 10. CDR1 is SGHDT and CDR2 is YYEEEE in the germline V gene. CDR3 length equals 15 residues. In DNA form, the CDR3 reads TGTGCCAGCAGCTTAAGGGGAGCGGGAGGTGGTGAGCAGTACTTC. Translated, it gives CASSLRGAGGGEQYF.

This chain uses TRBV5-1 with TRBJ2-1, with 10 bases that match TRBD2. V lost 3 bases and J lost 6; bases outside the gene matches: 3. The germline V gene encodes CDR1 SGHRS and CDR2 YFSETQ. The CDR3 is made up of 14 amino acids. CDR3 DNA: TGCGCCAGCAGCTGGCCTAGCGGGAGCAATGAGCAGTTCTTC. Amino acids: CASSWPSGSNEQFF.

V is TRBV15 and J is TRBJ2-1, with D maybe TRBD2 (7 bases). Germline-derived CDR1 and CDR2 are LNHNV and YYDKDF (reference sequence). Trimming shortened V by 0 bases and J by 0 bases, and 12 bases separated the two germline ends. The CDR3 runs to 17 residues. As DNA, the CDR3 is TGTGCCACCAGCAGAGATCGGGGGGCGAGCTCCTACAATGAGCAGTTCTTC. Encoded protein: CATSRDRGASSYNEQFF.

The CDR3 region has the DNA TGTGCCAGCACCAAGGAGAGCTCCTATAATTCACCCCTCCACTTT. Translation gives CASTKESSYNSPLHF. The chain combines TRBV6-5 with TRBJ1-6; D not resolved. This CDR3 has 15 amino acids. Trimming removed 7 bases from V and 0 bases from J, with 10 bases in between. Germline CDR1 and CDR2: MNHEY and SVGAGI.

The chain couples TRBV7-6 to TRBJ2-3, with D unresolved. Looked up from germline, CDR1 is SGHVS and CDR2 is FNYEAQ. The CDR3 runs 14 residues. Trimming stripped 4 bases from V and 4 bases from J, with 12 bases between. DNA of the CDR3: TGTGCCAGCAGCTCGATGGAGTATGCAGATACGCAGTATTTT. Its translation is CASSSMEYADTQYF.

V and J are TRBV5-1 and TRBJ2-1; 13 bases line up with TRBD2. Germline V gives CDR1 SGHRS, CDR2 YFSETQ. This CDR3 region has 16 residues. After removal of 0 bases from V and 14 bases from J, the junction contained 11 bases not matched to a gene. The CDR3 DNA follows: TGCGCCAGCAGCTTGGCCAGGGGTGGGACTAGCGGGATCAAGTTCTTC. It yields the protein CASSLARGGTSGIKFF.

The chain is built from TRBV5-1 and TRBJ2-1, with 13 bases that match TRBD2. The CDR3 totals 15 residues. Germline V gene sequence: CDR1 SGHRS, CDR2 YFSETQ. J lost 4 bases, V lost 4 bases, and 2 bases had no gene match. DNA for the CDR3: TGCGCCAGCAGCAGGACTAGCGGGAGTTACAATGAGCAGTTCTTC. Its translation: CASSRTSGSYNEQFF. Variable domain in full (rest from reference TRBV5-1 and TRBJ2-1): KAGVTQTPRYLIKTRGQQVTLSCSPISGHRSVSWYQQTPGQGLQFLFEYFSETQRNKGNFPGRFSGRQFSNSRSEMNVSTLELGDSALYLCASSRTSGSYNEQFFGPGTRLTVL.

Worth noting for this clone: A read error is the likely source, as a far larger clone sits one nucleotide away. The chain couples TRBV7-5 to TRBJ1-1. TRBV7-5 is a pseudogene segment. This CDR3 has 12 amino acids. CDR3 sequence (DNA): TGTGCCAGCAGCGCTGGACTTCAGGTGGCTTTCTTT. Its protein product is CASSAGLQVAFF.

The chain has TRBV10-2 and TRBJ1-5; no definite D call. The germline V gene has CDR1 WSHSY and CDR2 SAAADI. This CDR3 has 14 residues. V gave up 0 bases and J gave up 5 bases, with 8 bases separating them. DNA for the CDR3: TGCGCCAGCAGTGAGTCCACCGGAGATCAGCCCCAGCATTTT. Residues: CASSESTGDQPQHF.

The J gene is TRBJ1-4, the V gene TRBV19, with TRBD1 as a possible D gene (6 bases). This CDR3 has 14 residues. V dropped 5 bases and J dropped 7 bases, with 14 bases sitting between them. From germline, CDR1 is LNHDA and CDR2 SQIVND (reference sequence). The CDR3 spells CASSHIQGSEKLFF. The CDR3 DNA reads TGTGCCAGTAGTCACATACAGGGTAGTGAAAAACTGTTTTTT.

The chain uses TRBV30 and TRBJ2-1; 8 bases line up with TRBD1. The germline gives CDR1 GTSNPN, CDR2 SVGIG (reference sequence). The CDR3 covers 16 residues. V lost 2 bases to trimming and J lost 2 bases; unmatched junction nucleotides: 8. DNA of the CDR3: TGTGCCTGGAGTCCGTGGACAGGGTTTACCTACAATGAGCAGTTCTTC. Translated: CAWSPWTGFTYNEQFF.

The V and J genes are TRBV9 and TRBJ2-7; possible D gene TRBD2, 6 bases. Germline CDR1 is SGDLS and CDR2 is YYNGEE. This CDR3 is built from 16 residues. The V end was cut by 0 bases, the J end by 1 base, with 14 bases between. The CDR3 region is CASSVDGRRGSYEQYF. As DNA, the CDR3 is TGTGCCAGCAGCGTAGATGGGAGGCGGGGATCCTACGAGCAGTACTTC. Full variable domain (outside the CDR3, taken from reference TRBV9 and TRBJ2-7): DSGVTQTPKHLITATGQRVTLRCSPRSGDLSVYWYQQSLDQGLQFLIQYYNGEERAKGNILERFSAQQFPDLHSELNLSSLELGDSALYFCASSVDGRRGSYEQYFGPGTRLTVT.

CDR3: CTSSQRTYQETQYF. The DNA for the CDR3 is TGCACCAGCAGCCAGCGAACGTACCAAGAGACCCAGTACTTC. The chain combines TRBV1 with TRBJ2-5; the DNA was not used to check the table's D call, TRBD2. TRBV1 is recorded as a pseudogene. The CDR3 covers 14 residues.

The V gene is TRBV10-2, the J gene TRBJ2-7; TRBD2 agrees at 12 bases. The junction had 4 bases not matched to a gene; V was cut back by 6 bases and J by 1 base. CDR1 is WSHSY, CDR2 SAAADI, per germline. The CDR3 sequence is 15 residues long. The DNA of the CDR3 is TGCGCCAGCAGGACGACTAGCGGGAGTTCCTACGAGCAGTACTTC. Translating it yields CASRTTSGSSYEQYF.

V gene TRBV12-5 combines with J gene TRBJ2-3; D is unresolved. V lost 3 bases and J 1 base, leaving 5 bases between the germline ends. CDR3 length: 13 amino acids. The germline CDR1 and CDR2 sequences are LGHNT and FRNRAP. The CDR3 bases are TGTGCTAGTGGTTTTACAGGCACAGATACGCAGTATTTT. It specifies CASGFTGTDTQYF.

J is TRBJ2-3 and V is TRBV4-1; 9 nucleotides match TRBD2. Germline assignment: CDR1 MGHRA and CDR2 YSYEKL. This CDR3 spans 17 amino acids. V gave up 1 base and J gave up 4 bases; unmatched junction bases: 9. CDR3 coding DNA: TGCGCCAGCAGCCAAGTTTTTAGCGGGAGTGTGGCAGATACGCAGTATTTT. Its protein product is CASSQVFSGSVADTQYF.